This T cell receptor beta chain was sequenced during a study of vaccination effects on CD4 cells after COVID-19. Study-wide background: Both of the two convalescent patients gave a sample, one 16 days and one a week before vaccination.

Prior to sequencing, the ViraFEST assay stimulated PBMC with viral peptide pools, which expanded the antigen-specific CD4+ T cells. The authors isolated CD4+ T cells after 10 days of culture. The person acquired a PCR-confirmed SARS-CoV-2 infection between March and December 2020. The negative control culture condition consisted of an HIV-1 Nef peptide pool. In regard to this clone: Its antigen is currently unknown.

Study results and limitations: The study found marked clonal contraction of infection- and vaccine-induced clones late after vaccination.

Data came from immunoSEQ multiplex PCR; TCRdb stores just in-frame clones and leaves some out. The sample records tens of thousands of clones, roughly 77% being singletons. This TCR came from a human donor who had a prior SARS-CoV-2 infection. This sample comprised CD4+ T cells from PBMCs cultured with HIV peptides, obtained before COVID-19 vaccination. Sample subset: HIV-1 Nef peptide pool negative control/reference culture.

CDR3 amino acids: CASSLAVRQRTGYEQYF. In nucleotides, the CDR3 is TGTGCCAGCAGCTTAGCGGTGCGACAAAGGACAGGATACGAGCAGTACTTC. The chain links TRBV11-2 to TRBJ2-7, with TRBD1 matching 7 bases. This CDR3 is built from 17 residues. V was clipped by 1 base and J by 4 bases; unmatched bases: 13. Germline CDR1 and CDR2: SGHAT and FQNNGV. Full variable domain (outside the CDR3, taken from reference TRBV11-2 and TRBJ2-7): EAGVAQSPRYKIIEKRQSVAFWCNPISGHATLYWYQQILGQGPKLLIQFQNNGVVDDSQLPKDRFSAERLKGVDSTLKIQPAKLEDSAVYLCASSLAVRQRTGYEQYFGPGTRLTVT.